The entry below gives a single TCR beta chain sequence along with its context. Its cognate antigen has yet to be identified. The input lacks base qualities; no much larger clone sits a single base away. Genomic DNA was extracted with the Qiagen DNeasy kit from unsorted PBMCs and from negatively selected CD4+ and CD8+ fractions. TCR beta CDR3 regions were amplified by immunoSEQ multiplex PCR using primers annealing to V and J segments. A synthetic immune receptor repertoire was used to minimize amplification bias, and any remaining bias was removed computationally after sequencing. Processing in the source paper ran as follows. Custom Python scripts were used to quantify repertoire diversity as the Shannon entropy index. The unsorted, CD4+ and CD8+ repertoires were each analyzed separately, with the exception of combined analyses, where CD4+ and CD8+ sequences were merged in silico. Clonal expansion was defined as a frequency increase of at least 2-fold after treatment compared with C1D1, and clones undetected at baseline were assigned a pseudocount of 0.5. Singleton clones were defined as clones with 0 or 1 copy at C1D1, and non-singleton clones were defined as clones with 2 or more copies. Clones expanded in unsorted samples were assigned a CD4+, CD8+ or unknown annotation through matching of protein sequences in sorted samples from the same patient. Wilcoxon tests on paired samples were used to test changes in diversity from C1D1 to C4D1. TCRdb's version of the immuneACCESS table is confined to in-frame rearrangements and falls short of the full clone set. An unresolved V gene accounts for under half of the shortfall where checked; the remainder is of unknown origin. The D gene and trimming were derived from the DNA, and the V and J assignments and clone size from that table. The sample has 45,000 or so clones on record, approximately 70% of them singletons. Of the sample, approximately 10% is held by the ten largest clones.

In light of the paper, this sample's time point label describes: cycle 1 day 1 (C1D1), immediately before nivolumab initiation. Relapse after autologous stem cell transplantation had occurred in all trial patients, and cohorts A, B and C were distinguished by prior brentuximab vedotin exposure. The trial cohort included around 56 patients with relapsed/refractory classical Hodgkin lymphoma, and each patient had a best overall response of complete response, partial response or progressive disease. Trial patients were treated with single-agent nivolumab in the multi-cohort phase II CheckMate 205 trial. Best overall response was determined by an independent review committee according to the 2007 International Working Group response criteria. Trial PBMCs were collected immediately before nivolumab initiation (C1D1) and during therapy at cycle 2 day 1 and cycle 4 day 1. After peripheral blood was drawn into 8 mL Vacutainer Cell Preparation Tubes, PBMCs were isolated by centrifugation and then cryopreserved.

The sample originates from a study of PD-1 blockade in classical Hodgkin lymphoma (dated by TCRdb to 2020 to 2022). Background on the whole study: Nivolumab dosing was 3 mg/kg intravenously every 2 weeks, continuing until either disease progression or unacceptable toxicity. To define a peripheral blood immune signature of response to PD-1 blockade in classical Hodgkin lymphoma, the study combined TCR beta sequencing with CyTOF. On the study overall, not on this receptor specifically: By C4D1, a significant rise was seen in CD4+ TCR diversity but not in CD8+ TCR diversity (p=0.0027 vs p=0.16), and the rise was most apparent among complete responders (p=0.02). The study covered only a single clinical trial cohort, and the causes of the repertoire differences, possibly disease activity or prior therapy, were still not defined. Baseline diversity similar to that of newly diagnosed patients was observed in trial patients achieving complete response, whereas significantly lower diversity was observed in partial responders and progressors. Patients starting nivolumab less than 1 year after ASCT had lower diversity and were excluded from later analyses to avoid confounding by immune reconstitution. Baseline TCR diversity was reported as lower in newly diagnosed patients than in healthy donors, and lower still in relapsed/refractory patients.

V gives up 2 bases and J gives up 6 bases, and the segment between their germline ends measures 8 bases. The CDR3 contains 13 residues, cysteine and phenylalanine counted. The entry retains the CDR3 DNA only, 39 bases that are in frame from base 1. Based on the germline V gene, the CDR1 and CDR2 sequences are KGHSH and LQKENI. The rearrangement joined TRBV18 to TRBJ2-1, with no reliable assignment of the D segment. This material consisted of peripheral blood mononuclear cells (PBMCs), taken at baseline. This TCR derives from a human donor with classical Hodgkin lymphoma. The CDR3 sequence is CASSPIPGNEQFF. The nucleotide sequence reads TGTGCCAGCTCACCAATCCCCGGCAATGAGCAGTTCTTC.